This T cell receptor (beta chain) was recovered during a study of shared clonotypes between healthy human individuals. Findings of the study overall: In this cohort, only blood was sampled, and tissue repertoires likely differ.

CDR3 size: 15 residues. Germline-derived CDR1 and CDR2 are MNHEY and SVGAGI. The trim removed 0 bases at V and 6 bases at J, leaving 6 bases unmatched. At deep level, the assay was performed. Generated by immunoSEQ multiplex PCR, the TCRdb table keeps only in-frame clones and is missing some. The top ten hold more than 1.5% of the sample, which has around 1.9 million clones, 93% seen once. Cells designated naive CD8 were CD45RO-negative and were positively selected for CCR7, with terminally differentiated effector memory CD45RA+ cells excluded. Worth noting for this clone: The antigen is not known.

The chain has TRBV6-5 and TRBJ1-2, with TRBD1 identical over 8 bases. This clonotype was sampled from a man in his late teens or twenties in good health. Some clones in this sample may be carry-over from other donors' samples. Sequenced material: naive CD8+ T cells from PBMCs. The CDR3 protein is CASSYSARGLNGYTF. Written as DNA, the CDR3 is TGTGCCAGCAGTTACTCCGCCAGGGGGCTGAATGGCTACACCTTC.